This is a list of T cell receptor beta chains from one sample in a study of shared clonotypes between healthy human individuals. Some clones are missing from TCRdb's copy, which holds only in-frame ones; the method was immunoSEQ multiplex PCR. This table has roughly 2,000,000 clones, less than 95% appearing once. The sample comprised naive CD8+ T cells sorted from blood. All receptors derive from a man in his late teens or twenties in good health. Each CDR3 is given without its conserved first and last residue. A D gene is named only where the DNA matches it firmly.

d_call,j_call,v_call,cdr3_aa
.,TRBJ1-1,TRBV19,ATRDTLTEAF
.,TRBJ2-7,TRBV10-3,AITSDVRYEQY
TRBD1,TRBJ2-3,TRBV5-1,ASSPWTGGTDTQY
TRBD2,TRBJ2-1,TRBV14,ASSFLAGVRNEQF
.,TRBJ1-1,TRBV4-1,ASSQDWGGNTEAF
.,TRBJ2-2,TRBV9,ASSVPPEPTGELF
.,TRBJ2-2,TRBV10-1,ASSVGRYTGELF
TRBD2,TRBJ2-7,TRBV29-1,SVAGGLGYEQY
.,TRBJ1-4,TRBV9,ASSGLQGGEEKLF
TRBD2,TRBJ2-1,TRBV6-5,ASSYRGLAGGEQF
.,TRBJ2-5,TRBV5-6,ASSLGRRGETQY
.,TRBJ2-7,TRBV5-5,ASSLAGPDYEQY
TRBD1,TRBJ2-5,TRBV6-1,ASSDLMTGGFETQY
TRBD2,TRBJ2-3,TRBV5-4,ASSRPGTSGSADTQY
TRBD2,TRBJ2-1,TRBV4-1,ASSQQRDFPGNEQF
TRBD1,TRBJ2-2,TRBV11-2,ASSYSFGTGVTGELF
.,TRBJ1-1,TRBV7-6,ASSFGDGTEAF
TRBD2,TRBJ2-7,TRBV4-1,ASSQVRTSGNHEQY
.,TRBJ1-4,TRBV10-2,ASLEKGQLF
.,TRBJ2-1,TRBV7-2,ASSWGLYNEQF
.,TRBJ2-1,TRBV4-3,ASSQEGSVIYNEQF
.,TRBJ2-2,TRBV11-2,ASSLDPGPTGELF
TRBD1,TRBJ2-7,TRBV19,ASSIPGQGVYEQY
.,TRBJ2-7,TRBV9,ASSVGTASYEQY
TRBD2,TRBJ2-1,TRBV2,ASRMASGSDSYNEQF
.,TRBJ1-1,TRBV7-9,ASSTNLGERVGTEAF
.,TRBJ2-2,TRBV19,ASSWTAPGELF
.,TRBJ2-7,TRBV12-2,ASRLARRDFSGPTYEQY
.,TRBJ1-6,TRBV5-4,ASSFWQGEGYGSPLH
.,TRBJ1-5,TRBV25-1,ASSECRGSNQPQH
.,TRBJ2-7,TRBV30,AWSFGPGATYEQY
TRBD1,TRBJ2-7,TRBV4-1,ASSPSDRGSYEQY
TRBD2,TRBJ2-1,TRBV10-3,AISESGLAGNEQF
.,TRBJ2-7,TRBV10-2,ASMAGGDEQY
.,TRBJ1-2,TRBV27,ASSLSAGAVGYT
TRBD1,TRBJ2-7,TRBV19,ATGYGTGDYEQY
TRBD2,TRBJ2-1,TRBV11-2,ASSASGHSYNEQF
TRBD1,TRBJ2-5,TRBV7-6,ASSEDRGRETQY
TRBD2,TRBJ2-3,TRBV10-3,AISLAGITSTDTQY
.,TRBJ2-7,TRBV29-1,SVDVGGNSYEQY
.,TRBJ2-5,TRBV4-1,ASSQDFGNYQETQY
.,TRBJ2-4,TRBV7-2,ASSLESWTSKNIQY
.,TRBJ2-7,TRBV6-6,ASSYSEGLYEQY
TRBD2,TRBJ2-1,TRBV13,ASSLVAGAGNEQF
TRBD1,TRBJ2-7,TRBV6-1,ASRGTGAYEQY
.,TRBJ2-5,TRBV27,ATGWETQY
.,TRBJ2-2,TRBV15,ATSSGGGYYYTGELF
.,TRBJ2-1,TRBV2,ASSPLVSGIYNEQF
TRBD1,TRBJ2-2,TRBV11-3,ASSLYRGNTGELF
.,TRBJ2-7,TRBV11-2,ASSLFASYEQY
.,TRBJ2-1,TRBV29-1,SVDTGLYNEQF
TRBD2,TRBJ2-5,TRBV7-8,ASSPLGGGALETQY